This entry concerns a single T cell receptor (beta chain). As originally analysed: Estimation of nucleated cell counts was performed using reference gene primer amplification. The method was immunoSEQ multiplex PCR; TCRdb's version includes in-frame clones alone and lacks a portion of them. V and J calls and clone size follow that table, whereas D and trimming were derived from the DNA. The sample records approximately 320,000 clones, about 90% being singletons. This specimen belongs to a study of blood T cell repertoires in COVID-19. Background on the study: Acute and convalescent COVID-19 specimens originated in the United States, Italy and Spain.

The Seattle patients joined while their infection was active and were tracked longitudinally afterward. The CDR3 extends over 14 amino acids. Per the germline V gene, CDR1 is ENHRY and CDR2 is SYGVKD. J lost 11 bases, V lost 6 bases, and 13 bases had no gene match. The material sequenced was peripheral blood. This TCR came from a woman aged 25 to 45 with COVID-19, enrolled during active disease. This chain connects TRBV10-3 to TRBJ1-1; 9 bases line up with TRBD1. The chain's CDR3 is CAIRTPGQGSGAFF. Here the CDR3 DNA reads TGTGCCATCAGAACCCCGGGACAGGGTTCGGGGGCTTTCTTT.